The present entry profiles one T cell receptor (beta chain) with its context. Its specificity is unknown. Specified time point: week 35, safety follow-up. Each vaccine dose was 300 ug of mutant IDH1 20-mer peptide, with topical imiquimod. Clones were sequenced by immunoSEQ multiplex PCR, and TCRdb holds only the in-frame ones, with some missing. The repertoire holds some 60,000 clones, with about nine tenths as singletons. This entry comes from a study of a mutant IDH1 vaccine in newly diagnosed glioma. Trimming left V 3 bases short and J 4 bases short, with 6 bases between. Germline CDR1 and CDR2: KGHSH and LQKENI. The CDR3 runs 12 residues.

The V and J genes are TRBV18 and TRBJ1-1; no reliable D call. This TCR derives from a man aged 35 to 55 with glioma. The material sequenced was PBMCs, taken from a glioma patient whose treatment included an IDH1 peptide vaccine. CDR3 residues: CASSPSGTEAFF. CDR3 DNA: TGTGCCAGCTCACCGTCAGGCACTGAAGCTTTCTTT.